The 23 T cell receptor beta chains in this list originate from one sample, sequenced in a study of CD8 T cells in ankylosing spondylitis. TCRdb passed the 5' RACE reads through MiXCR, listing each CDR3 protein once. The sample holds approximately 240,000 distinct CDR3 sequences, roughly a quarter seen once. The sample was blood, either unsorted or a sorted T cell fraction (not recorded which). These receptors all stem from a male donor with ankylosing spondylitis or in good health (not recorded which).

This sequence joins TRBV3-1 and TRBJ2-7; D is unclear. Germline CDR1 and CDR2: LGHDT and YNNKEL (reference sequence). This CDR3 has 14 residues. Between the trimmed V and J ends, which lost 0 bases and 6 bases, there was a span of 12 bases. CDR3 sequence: CASSQDIRALEQYF. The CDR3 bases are TGTGCCAGCAGCCAAGATATCAGAGCCCTCGAGCAGTACTTC.

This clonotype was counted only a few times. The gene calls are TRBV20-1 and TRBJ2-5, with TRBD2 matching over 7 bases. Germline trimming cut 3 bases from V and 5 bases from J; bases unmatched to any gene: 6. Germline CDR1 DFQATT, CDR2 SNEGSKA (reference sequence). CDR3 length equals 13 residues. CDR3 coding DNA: TGCAGTGCTAGGCGGGAGTGGGGGGAGACCCAGTACTTC. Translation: CSARREWGETQYF.

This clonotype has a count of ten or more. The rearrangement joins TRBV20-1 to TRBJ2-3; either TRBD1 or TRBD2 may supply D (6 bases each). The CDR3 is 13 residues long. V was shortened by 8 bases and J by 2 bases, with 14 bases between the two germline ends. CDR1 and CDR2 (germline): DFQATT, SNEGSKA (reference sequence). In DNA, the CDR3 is TGCAGTTCGTCGGGGGCCGACACAGATACGCAGTATTTT. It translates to CSSSGADTDTQYF.

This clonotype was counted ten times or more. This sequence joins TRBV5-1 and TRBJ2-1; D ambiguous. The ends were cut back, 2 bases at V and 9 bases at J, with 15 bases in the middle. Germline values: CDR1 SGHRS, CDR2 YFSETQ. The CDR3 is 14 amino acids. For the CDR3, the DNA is TGCGCCAGCAGCTTCCAGGCCCCAGAGGCTGAGCAGTTCTTC. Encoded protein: CASSFQAPEAEQFF.

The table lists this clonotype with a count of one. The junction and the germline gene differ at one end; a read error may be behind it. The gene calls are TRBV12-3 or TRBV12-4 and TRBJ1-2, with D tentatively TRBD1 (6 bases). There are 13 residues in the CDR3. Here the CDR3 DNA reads TGTGCCAGCAGTCTAACAGGGATATATGGTTACACCTTC. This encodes CASSLTGIYGYTF.

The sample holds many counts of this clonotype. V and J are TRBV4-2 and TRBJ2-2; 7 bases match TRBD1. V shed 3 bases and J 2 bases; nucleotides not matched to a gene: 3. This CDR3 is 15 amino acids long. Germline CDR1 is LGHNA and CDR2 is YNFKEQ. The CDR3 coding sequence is TGTGCCAGCAGCCAGGGGGACAGAAACACCGGGGAGCTGTTTTTT. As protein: CASSQGDRNTGELFF.

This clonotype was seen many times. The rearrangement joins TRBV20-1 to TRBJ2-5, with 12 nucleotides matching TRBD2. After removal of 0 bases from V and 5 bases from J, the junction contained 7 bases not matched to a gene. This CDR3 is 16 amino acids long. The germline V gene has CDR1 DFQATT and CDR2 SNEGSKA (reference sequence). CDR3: CSARDGLTSGGETQYF. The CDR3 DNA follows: TGCAGTGCTAGAGACGGACTTACTAGCGGGGGGGAGACCCAGTACTTC.

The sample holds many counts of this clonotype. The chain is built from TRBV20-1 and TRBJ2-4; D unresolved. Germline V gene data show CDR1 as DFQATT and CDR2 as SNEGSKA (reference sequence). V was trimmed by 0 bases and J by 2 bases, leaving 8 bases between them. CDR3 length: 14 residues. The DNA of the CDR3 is TGCAGTGCTAGAGAGGGTTCCCCCAAAAACATTCAGTACTTC. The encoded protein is CSAREGSPKNIQYF.

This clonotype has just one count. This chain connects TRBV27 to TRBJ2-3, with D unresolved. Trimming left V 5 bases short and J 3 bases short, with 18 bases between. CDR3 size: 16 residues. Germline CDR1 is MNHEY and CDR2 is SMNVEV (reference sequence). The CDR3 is CASSPPLGISTDTQYF. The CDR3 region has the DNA TGTGCCAGCAGTCCCCCGTTGGGCATTTCGACAGATACGCAGTATTTT.

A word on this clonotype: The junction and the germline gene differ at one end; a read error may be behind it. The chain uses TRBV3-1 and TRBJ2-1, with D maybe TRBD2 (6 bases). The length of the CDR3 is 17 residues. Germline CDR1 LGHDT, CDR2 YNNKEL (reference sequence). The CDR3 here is CACSTQVRRGPYNEQFF. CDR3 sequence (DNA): TGTGCCTGCAGCACGCAGGTACGGAGGGGCCCCTACAATGAGCAGTTCTTC.

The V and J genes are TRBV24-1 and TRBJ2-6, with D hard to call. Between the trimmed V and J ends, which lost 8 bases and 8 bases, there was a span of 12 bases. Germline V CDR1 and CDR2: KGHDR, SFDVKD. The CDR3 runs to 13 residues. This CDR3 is CATIPGRTNVLTF. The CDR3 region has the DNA TGTGCCACCATCCCCGGCCGGACCAACGTCCTGACTTTC.

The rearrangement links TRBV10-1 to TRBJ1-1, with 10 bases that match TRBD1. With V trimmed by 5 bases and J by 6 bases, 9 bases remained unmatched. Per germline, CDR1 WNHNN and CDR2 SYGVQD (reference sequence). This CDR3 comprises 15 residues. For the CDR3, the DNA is TGCGCCAGCAGTCCCCGGGACAGGGGCAGAGCTGAAGCTTTCTTT. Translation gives CASSPRDRGRAEAFF.

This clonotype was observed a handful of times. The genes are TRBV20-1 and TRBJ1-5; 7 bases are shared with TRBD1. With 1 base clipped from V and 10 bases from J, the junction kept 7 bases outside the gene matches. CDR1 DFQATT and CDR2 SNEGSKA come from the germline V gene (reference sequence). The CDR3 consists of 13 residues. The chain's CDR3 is CSARGQGLAPQHF. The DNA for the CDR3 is TGCAGTGCTAGAGGACAGGGTCTCGCACCCCAGCATTTT.

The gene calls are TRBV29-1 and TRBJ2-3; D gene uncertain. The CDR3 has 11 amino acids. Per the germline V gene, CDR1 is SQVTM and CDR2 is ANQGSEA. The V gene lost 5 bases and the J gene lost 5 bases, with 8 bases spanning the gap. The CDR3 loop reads CSVSPKDTQYF. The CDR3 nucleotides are TGCAGCGTTTCGCCCAAAGATACGCAGTATTTT.

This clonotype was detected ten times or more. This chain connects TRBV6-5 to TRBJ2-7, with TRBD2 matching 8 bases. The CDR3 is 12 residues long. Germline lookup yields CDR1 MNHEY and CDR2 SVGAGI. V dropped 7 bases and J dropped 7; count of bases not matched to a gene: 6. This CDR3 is CASTSGGGEQYF. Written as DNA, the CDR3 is TGTGCCAGCACGTCCGGGGGGGGGGAGCAGTACTTC.

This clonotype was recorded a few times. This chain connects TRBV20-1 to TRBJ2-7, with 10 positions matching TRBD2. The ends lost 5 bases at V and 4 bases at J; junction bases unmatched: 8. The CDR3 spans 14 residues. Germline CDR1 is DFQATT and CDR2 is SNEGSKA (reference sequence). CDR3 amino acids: CSAFERGGLYEQYF. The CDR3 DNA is TGCAGTGCTTTCGAGCGGGGGGGCCTTTACGAGCAGTACTTC.

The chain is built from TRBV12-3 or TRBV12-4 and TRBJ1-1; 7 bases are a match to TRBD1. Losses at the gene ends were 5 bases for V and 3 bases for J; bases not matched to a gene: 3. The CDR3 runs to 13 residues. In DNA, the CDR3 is TGTGCCAGCAGTCAAACAGGGGACACTGAAGCTTTCTTT. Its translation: CASSQTGDTEAFF.

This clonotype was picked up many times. This chain's CDR3 is CASSPYTGGPGYTF. CDR3 DNA sequence: TGTGCCAGCAGTCCCTATACAGGGGGCCCTGGCTACACCTTC. V gene TRBV12-3 or TRBV12-4 combines with J gene TRBJ1-2; 9 nucleotides match TRBD1. This CDR3 is 14 amino acids long. With V trimmed by 5 bases and J by 7 bases, 8 bases remained unmatched.

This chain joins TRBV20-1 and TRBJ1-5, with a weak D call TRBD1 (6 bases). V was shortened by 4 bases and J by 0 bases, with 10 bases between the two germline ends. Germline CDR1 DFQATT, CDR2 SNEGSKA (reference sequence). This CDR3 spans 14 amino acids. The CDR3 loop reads CSAIGQYSNQPQHF. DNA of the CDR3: TGCAGTGCTATAGGACAGTATAGCAATCAGCCCCAGCATTTT.

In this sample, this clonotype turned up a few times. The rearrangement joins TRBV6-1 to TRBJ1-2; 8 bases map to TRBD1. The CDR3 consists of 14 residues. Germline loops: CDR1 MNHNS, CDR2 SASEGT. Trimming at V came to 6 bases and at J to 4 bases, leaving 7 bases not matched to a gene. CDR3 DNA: TGTGCCAGCAGACCGGACAGGGTCGTCTATGGCTACACCTTC. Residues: CASRPDRVVYGYTF.

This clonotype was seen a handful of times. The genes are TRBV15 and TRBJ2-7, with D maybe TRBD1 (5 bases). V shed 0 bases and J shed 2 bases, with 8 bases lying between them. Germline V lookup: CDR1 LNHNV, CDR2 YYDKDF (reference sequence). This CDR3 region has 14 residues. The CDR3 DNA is TGTGCCACCAGCAGAGACCAGGACACCTACGAGCAGTACTTC. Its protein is CATSRDQDTYEQYF.

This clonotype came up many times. As DNA, the CDR3 is TGTGCCATCAGTGAGAGCTCAGGGGCGGATGGCTACACCTTC. It is translated as CAISESSGADGYTF. This sequence joins TRBV10-3 and TRBJ1-2, with D tentatively TRBD1 (6 bases). This CDR3 has 14 amino acids. Germline V gene data show CDR1 as ENHRY and CDR2 as SYGVKD. Trimming stripped 2 bases from V and 6 bases from J, with 13 bases between.

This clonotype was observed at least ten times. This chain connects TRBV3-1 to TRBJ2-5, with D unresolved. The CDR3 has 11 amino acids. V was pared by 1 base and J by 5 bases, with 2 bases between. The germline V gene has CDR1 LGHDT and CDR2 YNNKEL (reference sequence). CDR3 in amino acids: CASSQVETQYF. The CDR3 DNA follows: TGTGCCAGCAGCCAAGTTGAGACCCAGTACTTC.